This T cell receptor (beta chain) emerged from a study of read filtering for tumor transcriptome and immune sequencing. Study overall: Revised staging placed roughly eight patients in R-ISS I, about 17 in II, 7 in III. DNase treatment preceded whole-transcriptome library preparation.

Findings and caveats of the study: Sorted CD138-negative bone marrow cells were not purified T cells.

Looked up from germline, CDR1 is LGHDT and CDR2 is YNNKEL (reference sequence). CDR3 length: 15 residues. Trimming pared 3 bases from V and 3 bases from J, leaving 9 bases between. From 350 to 500 ng of RNA, a library with molecular barcoded alpha/delta and beta/gamma adaptors was made. TCRdb re-analysed the reads in MiXCR, keeping a single row per CDR3 protein. The sample consists of 35,000 to 50,000 distinct CDR3 sequences, about 20% of them appearing once. This clonotype was found many times. Its antigen is still unknown. Every patient had bone marrow sampled while the disease was active. This sequence joins TRBV3-1 and TRBJ2-6; D is uncertain. Sequenced input: a population of CD138-negative cells sorted from bone marrow. This clonotype was obtained from a donor at least 40 years old with multiple myeloma. As DNA, the CDR3 is TGTGCCAGCAGCCAGATAGGGTTTGGGGCCAACGTCCTGACTTTC. It specifies CASSQIGFGANVLTF.